Listed below are T cell receptor beta chains from one sample, sequenced in a study of CD8+ T cells in alopecia areata. Some clones are missing from TCRdb's copy, which holds only in-frame ones; the method was immunoSEQ multiplex PCR. In the table there are about 140,000 clones, 65% to 90% of which are singletons. The source material was CD8+ T cells sorted from blood, sampled at week 4, from a patient treated with tofacitinib. The source of these receptors is a human donor with alopecia areata. Each CDR3 is given with its conserved first and last residue. A D gene is named only where the DNA matches it firmly. Not all rows give a size; the values are once, few, many and, for expanded clones, a class.

TRBV6-5,.,TRBJ2-7,.,TGTGCCACCTCCGAGGGGTGGGCGACCGAGCAGTACTTC,CATSEGWATEQYF
TRBV4-3,TRBD1,TRBJ2-7,few,TGCGCCAGCAGCCACTCCGGGACAGGGGCCTACGAGCAGTACTTC,CASSHSGTGAYEQYF
TRBV4-1,TRBD1,TRBJ2-3,once,TGCGCCAGCAGCCCTATAGGAAGGGGGCTCACAGATACGCAGTATTTT,CASSPIGRGLTDTQYF
TRBV6-5,.,TRBJ2-1,.,TGTGCCAGCCGGGACGCGACCCACAATGAGCAGTTCTTC,CASRDATHNEQFF
TRBV7-2,.,TRBJ2-7,.,TGTGCCAGCAGCTTATTCCAAGGATTTTCCTACGAGCAGTACTTC,CASSLFQGFSYEQYF
TRBV6-5,.,TRBJ1-5,.,TGTGCCAGCAGCCCCAGGGGATGGGGTGAACAGCCCCAGCATTTT,CASSPRGWGEQPQHF
TRBV10-3,.,TRBJ1-2,.,TGTGCCATCAGTGACCAGGGAGCCAACTATGGCTACACCTTC,CAISDQGANYGYTF
TRBV5-4,.,TRBJ1-2,.,TGTGCCAGCAGCTTGATCGGGGAGGCCATCTATGGCTACACCTTC,CASSLIGEAIYGYTF
TRBV14,.,TRBJ2-7,.,TGTGCCAGCAGCCAAGAGGGATACGAGCAGTACTTC,CASSQEGYEQYF
TRBV20-1,.,TRBJ2-7,.,TGCAGTGCAGCAAAGTCCTACGAGCAGTACTTC,CSAAKSYEQYF
TRBV4-3,.,TRBJ2-1,.,TGCGCCAGCAGCCAAGATCCCGCAGGGCCCATGCCTTACAATGAGCAGTTCTTC,CASSQDPAGPMPYNEQFF
TRBV7-8,.,TRBJ2-7,.,TGTGCCAGCAGCTTATTCCACGAGCAGTACTTC,CASSLFHEQYF
TRBV5-4,.,TRBJ1-1,.,TGTGCCAGCAGCTTGCGGACCTACCCGTATCGAAACACTGAAGCTTTCTTT,CASSLRTYPYRNTEAFF
TRBV2,.,TRBJ1-4,.,TGTGCCAGCAGTGAGGAGGACGATGAAAAACTGTTTTTT,CASSEEDDEKLFF
TRBV7-9,.,TRBJ2-6,.,TGTGCCAGCAGCTCTTCAGGGGCCAACGTCCTGACTTTC,CASSSSGANVLTF
TRBV6-5,.,TRBJ1-2,.,TGTGCCAGCAGTACCTATCAGACACCTCCCTATGGCTACACCTTC,CASSTYQTPPYGYTF
TRBV7-9,.,TRBJ2-1,.,TGTGCCAGCAGCTTTGGGTTCGTGTCTGATGAGCAGTTCTTC,CASSFGFVSDEQFF
TRBV6-5,.,TRBJ1-2,.,TGTGCCAGCAGTTACTCCGGACCGGGACTATGGGGCTACACCTTC,CASSYSGPGLWGYTF
TRBV7-3,TRBD2,TRBJ2-1,.,TGTGCCAGCAGCTCCATATCAGGGACTAGCGGGGGTAATGAGCAGTTCTTC,CASSSISGTSGGNEQFF
TRBV9,TRBD1,TRBJ1-2,once,TGTGCCAGCAGCCCGGGACAGGGTAGCGATGGCTACACCTTC,CASSPGQGSDGYTF
TRBV27,TRBD1,TRBJ2-7,.,TGTGCCAGCAGTGGACAGGGCTTGGACGAGCAGTACTTC,CASSGQGLDEQYF
TRBV27,TRBD2,TRBJ2-5,.,TGTGCCAGCAGTTTAGTTGGCGGGGGTGCACAGACCCAGTACTTC,CASSLVGGGAQTQYF
TRBV13,TRBD2,TRBJ2-3,.,TGTGCCAGCAGCCCCACTTCCACTTCACTAGCGGGGAACACAGATACGCAGTATTTT,CASSPTSTSLAGNTDTQYF
TRBV4-3,.,TRBJ2-7,.,TGCGCCAGCAGCCAAGATAAGGTAGCATCGACCTCCTACGAGCAGTACTTC,CASSQDKVASTSYEQYF
TRBV6-4,TRBD2,TRBJ2-1,.,TGTGCCAGCAGTGTGTGGAGCGGGACCTACAATGAGCAGTTCTTC,CASSVWSGTYNEQFF
TRBV2,.,TRBJ2-1,.,TGTGCCAGCAGTAACGAGGGGGACCTCTCCTACAATGAGCAGTTCTTC,CASSNEGDLSYNEQFF
TRBV11-2,.,TRBJ2-2,.,TGTGCCAGCAGCTTAGAGTTTGGGGGCGGGGAGCTGTTTTTT,CASSLEFGGGELFF
TRBV2,TRBD1,TRBJ2-7,.,TGTGCCAGCAGCCTCATGACGGGACAGGGGTACTACGAGCAGTACTTC,CASSLMTGQGYYEQYF
TRBV27,.,TRBJ2-2,.,TGTGCCAGCAGTTTAGGGCTGATCCCTAACACCGGGGAGCTGTTTTTT,CASSLGLIPNTGELFF
TRBV7-9,.,TRBJ2-7,.,TGTGCCAGCAGCCGAGATCCCGGGGGCTCCTACGAGCAGTACTTC,CASSRDPGGSYEQYF
TRBV5-6,.,TRBJ2-7,few,TGTGCCAGCAGCTCTGCGGCCTTCTACGAGCAGTACTTC,CASSSAAFYEQYF
TRBV19,.,TRBJ1-1,.,TGTGCCAGTAGTATCCCGCAAGGAGGGGGTACGGACACTGAAGCTTTCTTT,CASSIPQGGGTDTEAFF